The 11 T cell receptor beta chains below come from one sample, sequenced in a study of blood T cell repertoires in COVID-19. Repertoires were generated with immunoSEQ multiplex PCR, while TCRdb's copy carries only in-frame clones and drops some. Here the sample spans 120,000 to 150,000 clones, 65% to 90% being singletons. The source material was peripheral blood. The receptors come from a man aged 50 or older with acute or convalescent COVID-19.

This chain links TRBV11-1 with TRBJ1-2; D is uncertain. The V end lost 3 bases, the J end lost 8 bases, and 13 bases lay between the germline ends. The CDR3 covers 13 residues. Per the germline V gene, CDR1 is SGHAT and CDR2 is FQDESV (reference sequence). This CDR3 is CASSFGQRGGYTF. The CDR3 DNA sequence: TGTGCCAGCAGCTTCGGTCAAAGAGGCGGCTACACCTTC.

The chain recombines TRBV6-1 with TRBJ2-7, with 9 bases matching TRBD1. Germline V CDR1 and CDR2: MNHNS, SASEGT. There are 16 residues in the CDR3. With V trimmed by 0 bases and J by 3 bases, 6 bases remained unmatched. CDR3 DNA: TGTGCCAGCAGTGAAGCTAGGGGACAGGGAGTCTACGAGCAGTACTTC. Protein product: CASSEARGQGVYEQYF.

The gene calls are TRBV7-3 and TRBJ1-2, with 9 bases aligning to TRBD1. This CDR3 region has 15 residues. V lost 5 bases, J lost 4 bases, and 8 bases stayed unmatched. Per germline, CDR1 SGHTA and CDR2 FQGTGA. CDR3 nucleotide sequence: TGTGCCAGCAGCCCTGGACAGGGGATCGTCTATGGCTACACCTTC. Its translation: CASSPGQGIVYGYTF.

The V gene is TRBV11-3, the J gene TRBJ2-7; weak D call: TRBD2 (6 bases). V was clipped by 5 bases and J by 5 bases, with 13 bases between them. The germline CDR1 and CDR2 sequences are SGHNT and YENEEA. This CDR3 is built from 13 residues. The CDR3 here is CASSRNGGNEQYF. The CDR3 DNA follows: TGTGCCAGCAGCCGAAACGGCGGGAACGAGCAGTACTTC.

This clone was seen a few times. The chain links TRBV6-2 or TRBV6-3 to TRBJ2-1; tentative D call: TRBD2 (6 bases). The CDR3 loop spans 16 amino acids. Trimming took off 6 bases at V and 8 bases at J, with 23 bases between the two ends. Germline CDR1 MNHEY, CDR2 SVGEGT. DNA for the CDR3: TGTGCCAGCAGCTCCGTATCGGGACTCCGTATTTATGAGCAGTTCTTC. As protein: CASSSVSGLRIYEQFF.

This clone was seen a few times. The rearrangement joins TRBV2 to TRBJ2-1; 7 bases align to TRBD1. CDR3 length equals 19 residues. J was trimmed by 0 bases and V by 2 bases; bases with no gene match: 13. Germline values: CDR1 SNHLY, CDR2 FYNNEI. The CDR3 loop is CASSELSFGAGGSYNEQFF. CDR3 bases: TGTGCCAGCAGTGAATTAAGCTTCGGGGCAGGGGGCTCCTACAATGAGCAGTTCTTC.

V gene TRBV5-6 combines with J gene TRBJ1-5; D may be TRBD1 (5 bases). V gave up 3 bases and J gave up 3 bases, with 16 bases separating them. The germline V gene has CDR1 SGHDT and CDR2 YYEEEE. The CDR3 has 16 amino acids. The CDR3 spells CASSYLDAGDNQPQHF. In DNA, the CDR3 is TGTGCCAGCAGCTATCTAGACGCGGGGGACAATCAGCCCCAGCATTTT.

Notes on this clone: The same CDR3 arises from other DNA sequences in this sample as well. This sequence joins TRBV28 and TRBJ1-1; D remains unclear. This CDR3 has 14 residues. V lost 3 bases and J lost 0, with 8 bases in between. CDR1 and CDR2 from the germline V gene are MDHEN and SYDVKM. For the CDR3, the DNA is TGTGCCAGCAGTTTGCGAGGTATGAACACTGAAGCTTTCTTT. Translation gives CASSLRGMNTEAFF.

The rearrangement joins TRBV9 to TRBJ2-5; 12 nucleotides line up with TRBD2. Germline CDR1 SGDLS, CDR2 YYNGEE. With 4 bases clipped from V and 6 bases from J, the junction kept 4 bases outside the gene matches. The CDR3 is 14 residues long. CDR3 sequence (DNA): TGTGCCAGCAGCCCGACTAGCGGGAGACAGACCCAGTACTTC. Translating gives CASSPTSGRQTQYF.

This chain joins TRBV6-5 and TRBJ2-2, with 7 bases matching TRBD1. The germline V gene has CDR1 MNHEY and CDR2 SVGAGI. V shed 7 bases and J 4 bases; nucleotides not matched to a gene: 9. The CDR3 is 15 amino acids. The CDR3 nucleotides read TGTGCCAGCAAAGGGCAGGGGGTCGTCACCGGGGAGCTGTTTTTT. This sequence encodes CASKGQGVVTGELFF.

This clone was seen once. V and J are TRBV18 and TRBJ2-2, with a tentative D call TRBD2 (5 bases). This CDR3 spans 16 amino acids. Per germline, CDR1 KGHSH and CDR2 LQKENI. The germline V and J ends were trimmed by 6 bases and 4 bases, with 18 bases remaining between them. The CDR3 spells CASSMWQDSVTGELFF. CDR3 in DNA: TGTGCCAGCTCTATGTGGCAGGACTCGGTCACCGGGGAGCTGTTTTTT.